The entry below gives a single T cell receptor (beta chain) sequence along with its context. The antigen is undetermined. Looked up from germline, CDR1 is SGHRS and CDR2 is YFSETQ. CDR3 length: 14 residues. Trimming took 0 bases from V and 4 from J; bases not matched to a gene: 1. The data are from a study of OX40 agonist ivuxolimab in advanced cancers. Across the whole study: At 65% to 90% male, the cohort had a mean age of roughly 60 years, ranging from roughly 23 to 80.

General study points: Both CD4+ and CD8+ T cell populations in blood had undergone clonal expansion by week 6 at 0.1 to 3.0 mg/kg.

People who had autoimmune disease history or systemic immunosuppression were excluded. Measured with immunoSEQ multiplex PCR; TCRdb has only the in-frame clones, and not every one. Of about 48,000 clones listed, around 86% are singletons. This clonotype was sampled from an adult with an advanced solid tumor such as melanoma, head and neck, liver or kidney cancer. The chain recombines TRBV5-1 with TRBJ1-3; 7 nucleotides align to TRBD1. The sample in question was CD4+ or CD8+ T cells sorted from blood, obtained in a trial of the OX40 agonist ivuxolimab. The CDR3 region is CASSLGGQGNTIYF. CDR3 coding DNA: TGCGCCAGCAGCTTGGGGGGACAGGGAAACACCATATATTTT.